This T cell receptor beta chain was sequenced during a study of beta chain features in type 1 diabetes. Overall study findings and caveats: Sampled from patients, naive, central memory and Treg TCRB repertoires appeared more similar than those sampled from healthy donors. TCRB CDR3s from Type 1 diabetes patients were moderately but significantly shorter in all four CD4+ subsets.

CDR1 is MNHEY and CDR2 is SVGAGI in the germline V gene. Trimming took off 6 bases at V and 8 bases at J, with 16 bases between the two ends. The CDR3 extends over 13 amino acids. About this clone: What it recognizes is unknown.

Expressed TCRB transcripts were sequenced because the entire RNA isolate underwent reverse transcription. Average reads for naive, central memory and regulatory T cell samples were several million. The protocol was immunoSEQ multiplex PCR, while the TCRdb copy is restricted to in-frame clones and leaves out a portion. The profile shows about 360,000 clones, over 10% of them singletons. Sequenced material: naive CD4+ T cells from blood. The genes are TRBV6-5 and TRBJ1-2; no clear D. The TCR sequence derives from a man younger than 35 in good health. CDR3 in amino acids: CASSPVGDGGYTF. The CDR3 DNA sequence: TGTGCCAGCAGCCCCGTCGGAGATGGGGGCTACACCTTC.